This T cell receptor beta chain originates from a study of CD4 T cells in relation to SARS-CoV-2 and coronaviruses. For the study at large: After 10 days of antigen culture, PBMC TCR beta CDR3s were sequenced.

Assay used: immunoSEQ multiplex PCR; TCRdb lists only in-frame clones, some missing. The table records tens of thousands of clones, over 70% of them present only once. The CDR3 runs to 14 residues. The V end was cut by 5 bases, the J end by 3 bases, with 11 bases between. Germline loops: CDR1 SGDLS, CDR2 YYNGEE. On this clone: Its target is unknown.

Cryopreserved PBMCs were CD4-enriched, then split into naive and memory cells. This sequence was found in an adult with COVID-19. The rearrangement links TRBV9 to TRBJ1-4; D not certain. Sequencing used naive CD4+ T cells from PBMCs, cultured in vitro. Described subset: naive CD4+ T cells isolated by negative enrichment. CDR3: CASSPRAANEKLFF. The DNA for the CDR3 is TGTGCCAGCAGTCCACGGGCGGCTAATGAAAAACTGTTTTTT.